The sequence of this TCR beta chain was determined in a study of T cells in Graves' hyperthyroidism and ophthalmopathy. For the study at large: Staff took peripheral blood when the initial diagnosis was made, before any treatment began.

Amplification yielded TCR beta CDR3 regions, with RNA transcripts as the source. HTBI primers were the set used in a first-round RT-PCR of the TCR CDR3. TCRdb re-called the multiplex PCR reads through MiXCR, storing one row per CDR3 protein. The sample has roughly 170,000 distinct CDR3 sequences; around 15% are singletons. This clonotype came up many times. These patients, aged 18 to 65, had recently diagnosed hyperthyroidism lasting under 2 months. CDR1 is SNHLY, CDR2 FYNNEI, per germline. The CDR3 totals 11 residues. Trimming shortened V by 7 bases and J by 10 bases, and 11 bases separated the two germline ends.

The gene calls are TRBV2 and TRBJ2-1; D not resolved. The specimen sequenced was blood. The receptor comes from a woman aged 50 to 60 with Graves' hyperthyroidism. The CDR3 DNA sequence: TGTGCCAGCACTGCAGCCTGGGAGCAGTTCTTC. Its protein product is CASTAAWEQFF.